One sample yielded the 16 T cell receptor beta chains listed below, sequenced in a study of cytomegalovirus exposure and HLA in healthy donors (dated by TCRdb to about 2017). The method was the immunoSEQ multiplex PCR assay. A mixture of 60 forward primers for TCR Vbeta segments and 13 reverse primers for TCR Jbeta segments was used in the multiplex PCR. TCRdb provides this immuneACCESS table in a form limited to in-frame rearrangements. Some clones are lacking; in checked studies, under half of them reflect an unresolved V gene, and why the rest are absent is not known. This sample holds 100,000 to 150,000 clones; approximately 74% were observed only once. Jointly, the top ten make up roughly 7.2% of the sample. The source material was PBMCs. These receptors came from a male donor in good health and CMV-seronegative.

The gene calls are TRBV15 and TRBJ2-7, with D perhaps TRBD2 (6 bases). V was trimmed by 3 bases and J by 7 bases, leaving 13 bases between them. The germline CDR1 and CDR2 sequences are LNHNV and YYDKDF (reference sequence). This CDR3 region has 13 residues. The CDR3 coding sequence is TGTGCCACCAGCAGTGGCCCGCTAGCGGAGCAGTACTTC. Protein product: CATSSGPLAEQYF.

This chain links TRBV28 with TRBJ1-5; D not resolved. V was trimmed by 4 bases and J by 7 bases, leaving 11 bases between them. The germline gives CDR1 MDHEN, CDR2 SYDVKM. The CDR3 spans 13 residues. CDR3 nucleotides: TGTGCCAGCAGTTCCCCGGGAGACCAGCCCCAGCATTTT. Translation gives CASSSPGDQPQHF.

In this sample, this clone turned up a few times. This sample also contains other DNA sequences that code for the same CDR3. V is TRBV11-2 and J is TRBJ2-1; 14 positions agree with TRBD2. Trimming cost V 1 base and J 9 bases; bases outside gene matches: 5. CDR3 length: 16 residues. Germline V gives CDR1 SGHAT, CDR2 FQNNGV. The chain's CDR3 is CASSLGTSGGYAEQFF. The CDR3 DNA reads as TGTGCCAGCAGCTTAGGGACTAGCGGGGGGTACGCTGAGCAGTTCTTC.

The J gene is TRBJ1-2, the V gene TRBV5-6, with D perhaps TRBD1 (5 bases). This CDR3 is built from 13 residues. Per the germline V gene, CDR1 is SGHDT and CDR2 is YYEEEE. The V end lost 0 bases, the J end lost 2 bases, and 5 bases lay between the germline ends. The CDR3 bases are TGTGCCAGCAGCTTGGACAGGAACTATGGCTACACCTTC. This encodes CASSLDRNYGYTF.

This sequence joins TRBV7-2 and TRBJ2-2, with a tentative D call TRBD1 (6 bases). This CDR3 has 15 amino acids. Germline V gene sequence: CDR1 SGHTA, CDR2 FQGNSA. Trimming removed 2 bases from V and 0 bases from J, with 7 bases in between. The DNA of the CDR3 is TGTGCCAGCAGCTTAAGACAGGCGAACACCGGGGAGCTGTTTTTT. It translates to CASSLRQANTGELFF.

The chain employs TRBV7-2 and TRBJ1-2; TRBD1 matches at 11 bases. V was clipped by 3 bases and J by 2 bases; unmatched bases: 5. The germline gives CDR1 SGHTA, CDR2 FQGNSA. The CDR3 has 16 amino acids. The CDR3: CASSLPRDRGNYGYTF. CDR3 bases: TGTGCCAGCAGCTTGCCCCGGGACAGGGGGAACTATGGCTACACCTTC.

This chain links TRBV18 with TRBJ2-7, with D perhaps TRBD1 (6 bases). The CDR3 spans 16 residues. Germline V lookup: CDR1 KGHSH, CDR2 LQKENI. V was clipped by 3 bases and J by 2 bases, with 17 bases between them. The CDR3 loop reads CASSPNPPGTPYEQYF. CDR3 bases: TGTGCCAGCTCACCCAACCCTCCTGGGACACCCTACGAGCAGTACTTC. Full variable domain (rest looked up from reference TRBV18 and TRBJ2-7): NAGVMQNPRHLVRRRGQEARLRCSPMKGHSHVYWYRQLPEEGLKFMVYLQKENIIDESGMPKERFSAEFPKEGPSILRIQQVVRGDSAAYFCASSPNPPGTPYEQYFGPGTRLTVT.

This clone was counted a single time. CDR3 DNA sequence: TGTGCCAGCAGTGAAATCCCACAGGGGGCCCAGCCCCAGCATTTT. This codes for CASSEIPQGAQPQHF. The chain recombines TRBV6-1 with TRBJ1-5; 9 bases fit TRBD1. V trimming: 2 bases; J trimming: 7 bases; junction bases outside the gene matches: 6. Germline V gives CDR1 MNHNS, CDR2 SASEGT. The length of the CDR3 is 15 residues.

The CDR3: CASSWGGGDQPQHF. The CDR3 DNA sequence: TGCGCCAGCAGCTGGGGGGGCGGGGATCAGCCCCAGCATTTT. The chain combines TRBV5-1 with TRBJ1-5; D is perhaps TRBD1 (6 bases). The V gene lost 3 bases and the J gene lost 5 bases, with 12 bases spanning the gap. This CDR3 comprises 14 residues. CDR1 is SGHRS and CDR2 is YFSETQ in the germline V gene.

The rearrangement links TRBV21-1 to TRBJ1-2; the D segment call TRBD1 is taken from the table without a DNA check. TRBV21-1 is designated a pseudogene. This CDR3 has 15 amino acids. CDR3 nucleotides: TGTGCCAGCAGCAAAGGATCGCAGGGGGCGCAAGGCTACACCTTC. It codes for CASSKGSQGAQGYTF.

The chain is built from TRBV7-9 and TRBJ2-3; tentative D call: TRBD1 (5 bases). With 1 base removed from V and 2 bases from J, the gap between germline ends came to 7 bases. Germline loops: CDR1 SEHNR, CDR2 FQNEAQ (reference sequence). CDR3 length: 14 residues. CDR3 in DNA: TGTGCCAGCAGCTTAGAGGACATCACAGATACGCAGTATTTT. The encoded protein is CASSLEDITDTQYF.

The genes are TRBV7-9 and TRBJ2-5; D gene ambiguous. The ends were cut back, 4 bases at V and 1 base at J, with 7 bases in the middle. This CDR3 has 13 residues. The germline V gene encodes CDR1 SEHNR and CDR2 FQNEAQ (reference sequence). This CDR3 is CASSSPSQETQYF. In DNA, the CDR3 is TGTGCCAGCAGCTCGCCCAGCCAAGAGACCCAGTACTTC.

The gene calls are TRBV6-5 and TRBJ1-2; 10 bases are shared with TRBD1. CDR3 length: 15 amino acids. Germline CDR1 and CDR2: MNHEY and SVGAGI. V lost 6 bases and J lost 4; bases outside the gene matches: 8. The CDR3 loop reads CASRATGGRGYGYTF. CDR3 DNA: TGTGCCAGCAGAGCGACAGGGGGCAGAGGCTATGGCTACACCTTC.

This clone appeared a few times. This chain joins TRBV7-2 and TRBJ1-5, with a tentative D call TRBD1 (5 bases). V gave up 3 bases and J gave up 1 base, with 13 bases separating them. CDR3 size: 16 residues. Germline CDR1 SGHTA, CDR2 FQGNSA. CDR3 DNA: TGTGCCAGCAGCTTGACCCCGGGGGTCAGCAATCAGCCCCAGCATTTT. This gives the protein CASSLTPGVSNQPQHF.

V is TRBV6-1 and J is TRBJ1-2; possibly TRBD1 for D (5 bases). This CDR3 contains 15 residues. V was cut by 2 bases and J by 3 bases, with 13 bases left in between. Germline loops: CDR1 MNHNS, CDR2 SASEGT. The CDR3 DNA follows: TGTGCCAGCAGTGAATTCCCCGGGACTCACTATGGCTACACCTTC. Translated, it gives CASSEFPGTHYGYTF.

The chain recombines TRBV4-3 with TRBJ2-7, with 14 bases lining up with TRBD2. In germline, CDR1 is LGHNA, CDR2 YSLEER. This CDR3 spans 20 amino acids. With V trimmed by 0 bases and J by 3 bases, 13 bases remained unmatched. The CDR3 coding sequence is TGCGCCAGCAGCCAAGATTGGGCCTCGGGGACTAGCGGGAGTAGCTACGAGCAGTACTTC. Encoded protein: CASSQDWASGTSGSSYEQYF.